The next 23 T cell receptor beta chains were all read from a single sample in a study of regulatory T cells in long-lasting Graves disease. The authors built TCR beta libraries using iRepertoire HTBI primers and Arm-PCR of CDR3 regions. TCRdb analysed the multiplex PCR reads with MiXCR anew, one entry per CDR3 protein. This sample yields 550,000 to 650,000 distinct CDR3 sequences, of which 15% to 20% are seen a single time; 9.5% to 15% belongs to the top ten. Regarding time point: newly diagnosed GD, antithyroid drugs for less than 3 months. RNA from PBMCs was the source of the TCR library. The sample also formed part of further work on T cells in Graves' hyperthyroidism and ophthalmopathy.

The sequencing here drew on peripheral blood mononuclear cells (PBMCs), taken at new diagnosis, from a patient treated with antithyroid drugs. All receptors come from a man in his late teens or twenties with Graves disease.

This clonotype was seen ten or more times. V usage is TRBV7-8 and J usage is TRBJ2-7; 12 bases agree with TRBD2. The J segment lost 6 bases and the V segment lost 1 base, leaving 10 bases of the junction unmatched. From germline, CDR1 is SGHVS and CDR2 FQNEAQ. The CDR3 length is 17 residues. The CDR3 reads CASSLVFASGRAFEQYF. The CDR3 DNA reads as TGTGCCAGCAGCTTAGTATTCGCTAGCGGGAGGGCCTTCGAGCAGTACTTC.

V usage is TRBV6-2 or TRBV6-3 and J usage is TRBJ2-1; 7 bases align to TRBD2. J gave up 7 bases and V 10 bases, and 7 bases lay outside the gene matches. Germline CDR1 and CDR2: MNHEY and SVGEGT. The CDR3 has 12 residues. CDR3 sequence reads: CAIGGTINEQFF. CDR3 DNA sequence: TGTGCCATCGGGGGGACTATTAATGAGCAGTTCTTC.

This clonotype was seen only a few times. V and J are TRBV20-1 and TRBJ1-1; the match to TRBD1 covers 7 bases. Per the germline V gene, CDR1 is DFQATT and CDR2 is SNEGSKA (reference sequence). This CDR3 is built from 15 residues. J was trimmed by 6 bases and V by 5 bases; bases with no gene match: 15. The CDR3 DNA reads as TGCAGTGCTGATCGAGACAGGGTCGCCCACGCTGAAGCTTTCTTT. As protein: CSADRDRVAHAEAFF.

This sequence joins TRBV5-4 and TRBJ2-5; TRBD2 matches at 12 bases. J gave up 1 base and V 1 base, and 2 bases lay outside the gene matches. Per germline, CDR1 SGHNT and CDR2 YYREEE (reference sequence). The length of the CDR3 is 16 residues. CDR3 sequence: CASSLPGLAGQETQYF. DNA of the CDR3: TGTGCCAGCAGCTTGCCGGGACTAGCGGGCCAAGAGACCCAGTACTTC.

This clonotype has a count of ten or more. The CDR3 coding sequence is TGCAGTGCTAGAGACATGACTGGGGGGGAGACCCAGTACTTC. Translating it yields CSARDMTGGETQYF. This chain links TRBV20-1 with TRBJ2-5, with a weak D call TRBD2 (6 bases). The CDR3 sequence is 14 residues long. Trimming cost V 0 bases and J 5 bases, with 13 bases left between them. Germline values: CDR1 DFQATT, CDR2 SNEGSKA (reference sequence).

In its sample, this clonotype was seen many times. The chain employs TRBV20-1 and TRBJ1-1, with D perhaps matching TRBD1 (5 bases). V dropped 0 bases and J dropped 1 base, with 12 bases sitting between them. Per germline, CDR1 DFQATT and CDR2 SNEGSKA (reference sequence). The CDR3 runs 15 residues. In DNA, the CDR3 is TGCAGTGCTAGAGATCGACGGGGCGGGAACACTGAAGCTTTCTTT. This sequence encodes CSARDRRGGNTEAFF.

The CDR3 nucleotides read TGTGCCAGTAGCGGGACGTACCAAGAGACCCAGTACTTC. Amino acids: CASSGTYQETQYF. The V gene is TRBV19, the J gene TRBJ2-5; D possibly matches TRBD1 or TRBD2 (5 bases each). Germline V lookup: CDR1 LNHDA, CDR2 SQIVND (reference sequence). V was trimmed by 6 bases and J by 0 bases, leaving 8 bases between them. The CDR3 has 13 amino acids. Full variable domain (outside the CDR3, taken from reference TRBV19 and TRBJ2-5): DGGITQSPKYLFRKEGQNVTLSCEQNLNHDAMYWYRQDPGQGLRLIYYSQIVNDFQKGDIAEGYSVSREKKESFPLTVTSAQKNPTAFYLCASSGTYQETQYFGPGTRLLVL.

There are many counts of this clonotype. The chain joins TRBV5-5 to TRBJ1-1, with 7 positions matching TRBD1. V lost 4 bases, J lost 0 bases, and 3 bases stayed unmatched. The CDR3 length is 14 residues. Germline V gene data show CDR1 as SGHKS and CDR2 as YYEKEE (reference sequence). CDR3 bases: TGTGCCAGCAGCCGTGACAGGGTGAACACTGAAGCTTTCTTT. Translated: CASSRDRVNTEAFF.

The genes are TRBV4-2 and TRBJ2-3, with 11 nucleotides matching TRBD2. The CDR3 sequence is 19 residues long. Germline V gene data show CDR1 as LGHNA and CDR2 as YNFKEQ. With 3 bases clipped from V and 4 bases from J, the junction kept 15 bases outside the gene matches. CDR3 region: CASSQERGLADSKADTQYF. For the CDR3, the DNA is TGTGCCAGCAGCCAGGAACGGGGACTAGCGGATTCAAAGGCAGATACGCAGTATTTT.

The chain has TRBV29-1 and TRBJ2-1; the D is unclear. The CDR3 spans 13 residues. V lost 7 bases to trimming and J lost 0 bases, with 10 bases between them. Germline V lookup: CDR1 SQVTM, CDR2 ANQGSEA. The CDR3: CSGEEPSYNEQFF. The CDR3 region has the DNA TGCAGCGGCGAGGAGCCCTCCTACAATGAGCAGTTCTTC.

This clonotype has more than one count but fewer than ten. CDR3 nucleotide sequence: TGTGCCTGGGCCGCCATGGCCCAAGAGACCCAGTACTTC. It is translated as CAWAAMAQETQYF. The chain joins TRBV30 to TRBJ2-5; D unclear. Germline lookup yields CDR1 GTSNPN and CDR2 SVGIG (reference sequence). Trimming removed 5 bases from V and 1 base from J, with 11 bases in between. There are 13 residues in the CDR3.

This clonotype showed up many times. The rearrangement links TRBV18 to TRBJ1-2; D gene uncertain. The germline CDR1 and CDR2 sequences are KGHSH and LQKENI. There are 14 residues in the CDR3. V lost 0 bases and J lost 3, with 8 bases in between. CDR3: CASSPPASDYGYTF. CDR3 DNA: TGTGCCAGCTCACCACCGGCCTCAGACTATGGCTACACCTTC.

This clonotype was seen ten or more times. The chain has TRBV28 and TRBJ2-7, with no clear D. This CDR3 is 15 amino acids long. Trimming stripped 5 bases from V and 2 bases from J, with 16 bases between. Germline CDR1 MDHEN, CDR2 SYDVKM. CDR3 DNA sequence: TGTGCCAGCAGTCTAAGAGGTTTAGGGACCTACGAGCAGTACTTC. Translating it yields CASSLRGLGTYEQYF.

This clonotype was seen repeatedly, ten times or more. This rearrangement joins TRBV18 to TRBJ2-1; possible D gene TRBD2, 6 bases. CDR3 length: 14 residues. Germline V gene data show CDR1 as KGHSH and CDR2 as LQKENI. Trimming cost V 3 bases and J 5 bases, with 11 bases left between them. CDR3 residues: CASSPRRGNNEQFF. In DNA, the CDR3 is TGTGCCAGCTCACCCCGGAGGGGTAACAATGAGCAGTTCTTC.

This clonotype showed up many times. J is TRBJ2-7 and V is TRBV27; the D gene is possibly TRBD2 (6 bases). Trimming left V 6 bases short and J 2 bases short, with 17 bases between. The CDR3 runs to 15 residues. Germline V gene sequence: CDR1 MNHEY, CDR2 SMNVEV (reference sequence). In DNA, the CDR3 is TGTGCCAGCAGACACCCGAGCGGGTTAGCCTACGAGCAGTACTTC. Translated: CASRHPSGLAYEQYF.

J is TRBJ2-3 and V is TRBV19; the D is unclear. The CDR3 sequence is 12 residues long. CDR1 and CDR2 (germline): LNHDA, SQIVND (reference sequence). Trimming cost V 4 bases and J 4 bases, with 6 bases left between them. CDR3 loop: CASSSEADTQYF. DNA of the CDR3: TGTGCCAGTAGTAGCGAAGCAGATACGCAGTATTTT.

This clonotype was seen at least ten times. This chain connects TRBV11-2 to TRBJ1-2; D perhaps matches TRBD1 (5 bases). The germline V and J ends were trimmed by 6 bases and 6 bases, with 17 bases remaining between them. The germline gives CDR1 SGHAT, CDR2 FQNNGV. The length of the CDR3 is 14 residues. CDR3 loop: CASSRTQGSNGYTF. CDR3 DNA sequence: TGTGCCAGCAGTCGCACGCAGGGTAGCAATGGCTACACCTTC.

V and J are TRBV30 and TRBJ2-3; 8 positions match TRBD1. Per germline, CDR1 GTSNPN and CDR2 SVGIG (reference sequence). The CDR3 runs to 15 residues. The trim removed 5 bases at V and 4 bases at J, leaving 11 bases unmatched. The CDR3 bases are TGTGCCTGGGAGGTCGGACAGGGTTGGGCAGATACGCAGTATTTT. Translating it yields CAWEVGQGWADTQYF.

CDR3: CASSQDSGNWNTEAFF. The CDR3 region has the DNA TGTGCCAGCAGCCAAGACTCAGGAAACTGGAACACTGAAGCTTTCTTT. V and J are TRBV3-1 and TRBJ1-1; no clear D. The V end was cut by 0 bases, the J end by 1 base, with 12 bases between. The CDR3 runs to 16 residues. In germline, CDR1 is LGHDT, CDR2 YNNKEL (reference sequence).

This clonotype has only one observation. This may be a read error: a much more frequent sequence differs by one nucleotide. Here the CDR3 reads CGSSHHRGLSSGANVLTF. Here the CDR3 DNA reads TGTGGCAGCAGCCATCACAGGGGTCTCTCGTCTGGGGCCAACGTCCTGACTTTC. This chain joins TRBV12-3 or TRBV12-4 and TRBJ2-6, with 7 bases aligning to TRBD1. The CDR3 runs to 18 residues.

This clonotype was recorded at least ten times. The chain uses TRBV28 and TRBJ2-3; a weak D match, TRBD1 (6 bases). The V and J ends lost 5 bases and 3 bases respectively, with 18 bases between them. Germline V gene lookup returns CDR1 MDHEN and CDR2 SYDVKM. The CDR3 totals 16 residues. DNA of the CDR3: TGTGCCAGCAGTCTCTCTCGGGACACGATGACAGATACGCAGTATTTT. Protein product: CASSLSRDTMTDTQYF.

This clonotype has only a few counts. CDR3 region: CSLYGGRITQNEQFF. The CDR3 DNA follows: TGCAGTCTTTATGGCGGGAGGATAACACAAAATGAGCAGTTCTTC. V and J are TRBV20-1 and TRBJ2-1; 8 bases agree with TRBD2. With V trimmed by 8 bases and J by 7 bases, 16 bases remained unmatched. Per germline, CDR1 DFQATT and CDR2 SNEGSKA (reference sequence). The CDR3 extends over 15 amino acids.

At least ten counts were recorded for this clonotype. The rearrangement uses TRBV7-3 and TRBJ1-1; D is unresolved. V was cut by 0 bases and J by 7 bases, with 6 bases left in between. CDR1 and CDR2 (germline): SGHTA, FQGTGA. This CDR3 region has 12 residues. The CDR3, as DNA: TGTGCCAGCAGCTTAACGAACGGTGAAGCTTTCTTT. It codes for CASSLTNGEAFF.